The 19 T cell receptor beta chains in this list originate from one sample, sequenced in a study of blood T cells in healthy people across ages. A second PCR, run for roughly 7 to 11 cycles, used a sample-barcoded 5' primer plus a J-beta primer mix. Each CDR3 protein gets one entry after TCRdb re-called the 5' RACE reads with MiXCR. The data show about 400,000 distinct CDR3 sequences, over 45% seen once. The specimen sequenced was blood. The receptors here all came from a man in his sixties in good health.

This clonotype has a handful of counts. The V and J genes are TRBV9 and TRBJ2-1, with 8 positions matching TRBD2. Trimming cost V 4 bases and J 7 bases; bases outside gene matches: 10. The CDR3 is 15 residues long. Germline CDR1 is SGDLS and CDR2 is YYNGEE. The CDR3 DNA reads as TGTGCCAGCAGCCGTAGCGGGACTCTCTCTAATGAGCAGTTCTTC. Translating gives CASSRSGTLSNEQFF.

The J gene is TRBJ2-4, the V gene TRBV3-1; D call uncertain. The J call may be mistaken, given a closer DNA end match to TRBJ2-7. The CDR3 runs 12 residues. The germline V gene has CDR1 LGHDT and CDR2 YNNKEL (reference sequence). This CDR3 is CASSHGVYEQYF. CDR3 sequence (DNA): TGTGCCAGCAGCCACGGAGTCTACGAGCAGTACTTC.

The rearrangement uses TRBV28 and TRBJ2-6; unclear D gene. V dropped 6 bases and J dropped 0 bases, with 12 bases sitting between them. This CDR3 spans 16 amino acids. CDR1 is MDHEN, CDR2 SYDVKM, per germline. CDR3 residues: CASSPLRRSGANVLTF. CDR3 coding DNA: TGTGCCAGCAGCCCCCTGAGGCGCTCTGGGGCCAACGTCCTGACTTTC. Together with reference TRBV28 and TRBJ2-6, the CDR3 gives the full variable domain: DVKVTQSSRYLVKRTGEKVFLECVQDMDHENMFWYRQDPGLGLRLIYFSYDVKMKEKGDIPEGYSVSREKKERFSLILESASTNQTSMYLCASSPLRRSGANVLTFGAGSRLTVL.

This clonotype was seen a few times. The chain carries TRBV20-1 and TRBJ2-4, with 14 positions matching TRBD2. Germline V gene sequence: CDR1 DFQATT, CDR2 SNEGSKA (reference sequence). The junction had 12 bases not matched to a gene; V was cut back by 0 bases and J by 8 bases. The CDR3 consists of 18 residues. The CDR3 DNA is TGCAGTGCTAGAGACCCAGGACTAGCGGGAGGCGGGGAATACATTCAGTACTTC. It encodes CSARDPGLAGGGEYIQYF.

The chain is built from TRBV5-6 and TRBJ2-5, with 7 positions matching TRBD1. The germline CDR1 and CDR2 sequences are SGHDT and YYEEEE. The CDR3 contains 14 residues. With V trimmed by 4 bases and J by 7 bases, 10 bases remained unmatched. In DNA, the CDR3 is TGTGCCAGCAGCAGACCAGGGGGTTTAGGGACCCAGTACTTC. It specifies CASSRPGGLGTQYF. Filled out from reference TRBV5-6 and TRBJ2-5, the complete variable domain reads DAGVTQSPTHLIKTRGQQVTLRCSPKSGHDTVSWYQQALGQGPQFIFQYYEEEERQRGNFPDRFSGHQFPNYSSELNVNALLLGDSALYLCASSRPGGLGTQYFGPGTRLLVL.

Only one count was recorded for this clonotype. The chain carries TRBV11-2 and TRBJ2-2, with 9 nucleotides matching TRBD2. CDR1 and CDR2 (germline): SGHAT, FQNNGV. The CDR3 runs 15 residues. The V and J ends lost 5 bases and 5 bases, in that order; junction bases with no gene match: 6. This CDR3 is CASSLGLAPTGELFF. As DNA, the CDR3 is TGTGCCAGCAGCCTCGGACTAGCGCCAACCGGGGAGCTGTTTTTT.

This clonotype has a single count. The V gene is TRBV5-1, the J gene TRBJ2-1; D possibly corresponds to TRBD1 (5 bases). The germline V gene has CDR1 SGHRS and CDR2 YFSETQ. The ends were cut back, 4 bases at V and 4 bases at J, with 18 bases in the middle. The CDR3 has 16 residues. The CDR3 is CASSPQAQGGYNEQFF. In nucleotides, the CDR3 is TGCGCCAGCAGCCCACAGGCGCAGGGTGGGTACAATGAGCAGTTCTTC.

The rearrangement uses TRBV11-2 and TRBJ2-1; D is tentatively TRBD1 or TRBD2 (5 bases each). CDR3 length: 15 amino acids. Germline V CDR1 and CDR2: SGHAT, FQNNGV. Trimming stripped 1 base from V and 6 bases from J, with 13 bases between. This CDR3 reads CASSLVPRAGNEQFF. The CDR3, as DNA: TGTGCCAGCAGCTTAGTACCCAGGGCGGGCAATGAGCAGTTCTTC.

The chain carries TRBV10-2 and TRBJ2-1, with TRBD2 matching 7 bases. The germline CDR1 and CDR2 sequences are WSHSY and SAAADI. The CDR3 length is 14 residues. V shed 7 bases, J shed 3 bases, and the junction held 6 bases outside the gene matches. CDR3 protein: CASTQRGDYNEQFF. CDR3 nucleotide sequence: TGCGCCAGCACCCAACGGGGGGACTACAATGAGCAGTTCTTC.

This clonotype showed up just a few times. A much bigger clone sits one base away, suggesting this may be a read error. This chain uses TRBV2 with TRBJ2-3, with D hard to call. CDR1 SNHLY and CDR2 FYNNEI come from the germline V gene. The ends were cut back, 11 bases at V and 1 base at J, with 16 bases in the middle. This CDR3 contains 14 residues. The CDR3 loop reads CAGTSLGGTDTQYF. CDR3 DNA sequence: TGTGCCGGCACCTCTCTTGGAGGCACAGATACGCAGTATTTT.

V is TRBV20-1 and J is TRBJ2-1, with 11 bases that match TRBD2. The CDR3 is 13 amino acids. The germline V gene has CDR1 DFQATT and CDR2 SNEGSKA (reference sequence). V shed 3 bases and J 7 bases; nucleotides not matched to a gene: 2. CDR3 sequence (DNA): TGCAGTGCTAGTAGCGGGAGGGGTAATGAGCAGTTCTTC. Encoded protein: CSASSGRGNEQFF.

The rearrangement uses TRBV30 and TRBJ2-2; 12 bases map to TRBD2. The CDR3 has 16 amino acids. Germline-derived CDR1 and CDR2 are GTSNPN and SVGIG (reference sequence). The junction had 1 base not matched to a gene; V was cut back by 2 bases and J by 0 bases. CDR3: CAWSPSGRANTGELFF. In DNA, the CDR3 is TGTGCCTGGAGTCCTAGCGGGAGGGCGAACACCGGGGAGCTGTTTTTT.

The chain carries TRBV12-3 or TRBV12-4 and TRBJ1-2; D remains ambiguous. The CDR3 has 13 residues. Trimming took 3 bases from V and 2 from J, leaving 7 bases between them. In nucleotides, the CDR3 is TGTGCCAGCAGTTTTAAACCGAACTATGGCTACACCTTC. Its translation is CASSFKPNYGYTF.

The DNA for the CDR3 is TGCAGCGTTGTGGGCAGGGTGAACGAGCAGTACTTC. This encodes CSVVGRVNEQYF. The chain joins TRBV29-1 to TRBJ2-7; weak D call: TRBD1 (5 bases). The CDR3 sequence is 12 residues long. Per the germline V gene, CDR1 is SQVTM and CDR2 is ANQGSEA. Trimming removed 4 bases from V and 5 bases from J, with 12 bases in between.

Details on this clonotype: A much larger clonotype is one base distant, so this may be a read error. The chain recombines TRBV10-3 with TRBJ2-5; 9 bases fit TRBD2. Germline CDR1 is ENHRY and CDR2 is SYGVKD. CDR3 length equals 16 residues. With V trimmed by 4 bases and J by 5 bases, 11 bases remained unmatched. The CDR3 bases are TGTGCCATCAGTGTAGGACCTCGAGCGGGGGGCGAGACCCAGTACTTC. This codes for CAISVGPRAGGETQYF.

The gene calls are TRBV5-1 and TRBJ2-5; D is ambiguous. V lost 5 bases to trimming and J lost 11 bases, with 19 bases between them. Germline CDR1 reads SGHRS; CDR2 reads YFSETQ. The length of the CDR3 is 13 residues. The CDR3 spells CASRGQGHNEQYF. The CDR3 DNA is TGCGCCAGCAGGGGTCAAGGGCACAATGAGCAGTACTTC. Supplemented by reference TRBV5-1 and TRBJ2-5, the full variable domain reads KAGVTQTPRYLIKTRGQQVTLSCSPISGHRSVSWYQQTPGQGLQFLFEYFSETQRNKGNFPGRFSGRQFSNSRSEMNVSTLELGDSALYLCASRGQGHNEQYFGPGTRLLVL.

The chain uses TRBV11-3 and TRBJ2-1; 7 nucleotides align to TRBD1. Germline values: CDR1 SGHNT, CDR2 YENEEA. The CDR3 consists of 17 residues. Losses at the gene ends were 0 bases for V and 6 bases for J; bases not matched to a gene: 11. CDR3: CASSLDSGQLGGNEQFF. The DNA of the CDR3 is TGTGCCAGCAGCTTAGATTCGGGACAGCTAGGGGGCAATGAGCAGTTCTTC.

With regard to this clonotype: One base away lies a much larger clone, so this may be a sequencing read error. DNA of the CDR3: TGCGCCAGCAGTCCGGTCCAGGCGGGGGGTGAGCAGTACTTC. This sequence encodes CASSPVQAGGEQYF. The chain joins TRBV5-1 to TRBJ2-5, with 8 nucleotides matching TRBD2. Germline V gene data show CDR1 as SGHRS and CDR2 as YFSETQ. The V segment lost 5 bases and the J segment 11 bases; nucleotides outside the gene matches: 14. There are 14 residues in the CDR3.

J is TRBJ2-1 and V is TRBV5-1, with 13 bases matching TRBD2. Germline V gene data show CDR1 as SGHRS and CDR2 as YFSETQ. V lost 6 bases, J lost 8 bases, and 8 bases stayed unmatched. The length of the CDR3 is 15 residues. In DNA form, the CDR3 reads TGCGCCAGCACCAAACTAGCGGGGGGGCCCGATGAGCAGTTCTTC. Residues: CASTKLAGGPDEQFF. The complete variable domain, with remaining parts taken from reference TRBV5-1 and TRBJ2-1, reads KAGVTQTPRYLIKTRGQQVTLSCSPISGHRSVSWYQQTPGQGLQFLFEYFSETQRNKGNFPGRFSGRQFSNSRSEMNVSTLELGDSALYLCASTKLAGGPDEQFFGPGTRLTVL.